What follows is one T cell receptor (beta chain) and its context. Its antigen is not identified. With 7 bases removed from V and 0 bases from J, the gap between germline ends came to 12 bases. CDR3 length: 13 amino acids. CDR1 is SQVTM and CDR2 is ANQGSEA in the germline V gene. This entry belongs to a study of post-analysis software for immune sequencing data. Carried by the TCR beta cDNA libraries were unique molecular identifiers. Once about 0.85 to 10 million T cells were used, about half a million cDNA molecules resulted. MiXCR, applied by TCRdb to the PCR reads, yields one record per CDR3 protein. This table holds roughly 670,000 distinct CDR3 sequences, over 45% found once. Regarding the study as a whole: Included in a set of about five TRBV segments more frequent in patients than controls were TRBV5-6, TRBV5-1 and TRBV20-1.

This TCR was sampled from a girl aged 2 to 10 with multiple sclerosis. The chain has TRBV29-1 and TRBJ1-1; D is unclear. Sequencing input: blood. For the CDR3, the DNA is TGCAGCGGATGCAAGCAGATGAACACTGAAGCTTTCTTT. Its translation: CSGCKQMNTEAFF.